Included here is one T cell receptor (beta chain) sequence, with context. Assay used: immunoSEQ multiplex PCR; TCRdb lists only in-frame clones, some missing. The table shows around 250,000 clones, with around 90% occurring only once. This entry comes from a study of blood T cell repertoires in COVID-19. The germline V and J ends were trimmed by 7 bases and 0 bases, with 7 bases remaining between them. This CDR3 is built from 13 residues. The receptor comes from a human donor in a cohort exposed to, infected with or recovered from COVID-19 (not recorded which). The donor label of this sample is uncertain. The sequencing input was PBMCs or T cells enriched from blood (not recorded which). V and J are TRBV12-3 or TRBV12-4 and TRBJ1-3, with D possibly matching TRBD1 (5 bases). CDR3 amino acids: CASNTGSGNTIYF. The CDR3 coding sequence is TGTGCCAGCAATACAGGCTCTGGAAACACCATATATTTT.